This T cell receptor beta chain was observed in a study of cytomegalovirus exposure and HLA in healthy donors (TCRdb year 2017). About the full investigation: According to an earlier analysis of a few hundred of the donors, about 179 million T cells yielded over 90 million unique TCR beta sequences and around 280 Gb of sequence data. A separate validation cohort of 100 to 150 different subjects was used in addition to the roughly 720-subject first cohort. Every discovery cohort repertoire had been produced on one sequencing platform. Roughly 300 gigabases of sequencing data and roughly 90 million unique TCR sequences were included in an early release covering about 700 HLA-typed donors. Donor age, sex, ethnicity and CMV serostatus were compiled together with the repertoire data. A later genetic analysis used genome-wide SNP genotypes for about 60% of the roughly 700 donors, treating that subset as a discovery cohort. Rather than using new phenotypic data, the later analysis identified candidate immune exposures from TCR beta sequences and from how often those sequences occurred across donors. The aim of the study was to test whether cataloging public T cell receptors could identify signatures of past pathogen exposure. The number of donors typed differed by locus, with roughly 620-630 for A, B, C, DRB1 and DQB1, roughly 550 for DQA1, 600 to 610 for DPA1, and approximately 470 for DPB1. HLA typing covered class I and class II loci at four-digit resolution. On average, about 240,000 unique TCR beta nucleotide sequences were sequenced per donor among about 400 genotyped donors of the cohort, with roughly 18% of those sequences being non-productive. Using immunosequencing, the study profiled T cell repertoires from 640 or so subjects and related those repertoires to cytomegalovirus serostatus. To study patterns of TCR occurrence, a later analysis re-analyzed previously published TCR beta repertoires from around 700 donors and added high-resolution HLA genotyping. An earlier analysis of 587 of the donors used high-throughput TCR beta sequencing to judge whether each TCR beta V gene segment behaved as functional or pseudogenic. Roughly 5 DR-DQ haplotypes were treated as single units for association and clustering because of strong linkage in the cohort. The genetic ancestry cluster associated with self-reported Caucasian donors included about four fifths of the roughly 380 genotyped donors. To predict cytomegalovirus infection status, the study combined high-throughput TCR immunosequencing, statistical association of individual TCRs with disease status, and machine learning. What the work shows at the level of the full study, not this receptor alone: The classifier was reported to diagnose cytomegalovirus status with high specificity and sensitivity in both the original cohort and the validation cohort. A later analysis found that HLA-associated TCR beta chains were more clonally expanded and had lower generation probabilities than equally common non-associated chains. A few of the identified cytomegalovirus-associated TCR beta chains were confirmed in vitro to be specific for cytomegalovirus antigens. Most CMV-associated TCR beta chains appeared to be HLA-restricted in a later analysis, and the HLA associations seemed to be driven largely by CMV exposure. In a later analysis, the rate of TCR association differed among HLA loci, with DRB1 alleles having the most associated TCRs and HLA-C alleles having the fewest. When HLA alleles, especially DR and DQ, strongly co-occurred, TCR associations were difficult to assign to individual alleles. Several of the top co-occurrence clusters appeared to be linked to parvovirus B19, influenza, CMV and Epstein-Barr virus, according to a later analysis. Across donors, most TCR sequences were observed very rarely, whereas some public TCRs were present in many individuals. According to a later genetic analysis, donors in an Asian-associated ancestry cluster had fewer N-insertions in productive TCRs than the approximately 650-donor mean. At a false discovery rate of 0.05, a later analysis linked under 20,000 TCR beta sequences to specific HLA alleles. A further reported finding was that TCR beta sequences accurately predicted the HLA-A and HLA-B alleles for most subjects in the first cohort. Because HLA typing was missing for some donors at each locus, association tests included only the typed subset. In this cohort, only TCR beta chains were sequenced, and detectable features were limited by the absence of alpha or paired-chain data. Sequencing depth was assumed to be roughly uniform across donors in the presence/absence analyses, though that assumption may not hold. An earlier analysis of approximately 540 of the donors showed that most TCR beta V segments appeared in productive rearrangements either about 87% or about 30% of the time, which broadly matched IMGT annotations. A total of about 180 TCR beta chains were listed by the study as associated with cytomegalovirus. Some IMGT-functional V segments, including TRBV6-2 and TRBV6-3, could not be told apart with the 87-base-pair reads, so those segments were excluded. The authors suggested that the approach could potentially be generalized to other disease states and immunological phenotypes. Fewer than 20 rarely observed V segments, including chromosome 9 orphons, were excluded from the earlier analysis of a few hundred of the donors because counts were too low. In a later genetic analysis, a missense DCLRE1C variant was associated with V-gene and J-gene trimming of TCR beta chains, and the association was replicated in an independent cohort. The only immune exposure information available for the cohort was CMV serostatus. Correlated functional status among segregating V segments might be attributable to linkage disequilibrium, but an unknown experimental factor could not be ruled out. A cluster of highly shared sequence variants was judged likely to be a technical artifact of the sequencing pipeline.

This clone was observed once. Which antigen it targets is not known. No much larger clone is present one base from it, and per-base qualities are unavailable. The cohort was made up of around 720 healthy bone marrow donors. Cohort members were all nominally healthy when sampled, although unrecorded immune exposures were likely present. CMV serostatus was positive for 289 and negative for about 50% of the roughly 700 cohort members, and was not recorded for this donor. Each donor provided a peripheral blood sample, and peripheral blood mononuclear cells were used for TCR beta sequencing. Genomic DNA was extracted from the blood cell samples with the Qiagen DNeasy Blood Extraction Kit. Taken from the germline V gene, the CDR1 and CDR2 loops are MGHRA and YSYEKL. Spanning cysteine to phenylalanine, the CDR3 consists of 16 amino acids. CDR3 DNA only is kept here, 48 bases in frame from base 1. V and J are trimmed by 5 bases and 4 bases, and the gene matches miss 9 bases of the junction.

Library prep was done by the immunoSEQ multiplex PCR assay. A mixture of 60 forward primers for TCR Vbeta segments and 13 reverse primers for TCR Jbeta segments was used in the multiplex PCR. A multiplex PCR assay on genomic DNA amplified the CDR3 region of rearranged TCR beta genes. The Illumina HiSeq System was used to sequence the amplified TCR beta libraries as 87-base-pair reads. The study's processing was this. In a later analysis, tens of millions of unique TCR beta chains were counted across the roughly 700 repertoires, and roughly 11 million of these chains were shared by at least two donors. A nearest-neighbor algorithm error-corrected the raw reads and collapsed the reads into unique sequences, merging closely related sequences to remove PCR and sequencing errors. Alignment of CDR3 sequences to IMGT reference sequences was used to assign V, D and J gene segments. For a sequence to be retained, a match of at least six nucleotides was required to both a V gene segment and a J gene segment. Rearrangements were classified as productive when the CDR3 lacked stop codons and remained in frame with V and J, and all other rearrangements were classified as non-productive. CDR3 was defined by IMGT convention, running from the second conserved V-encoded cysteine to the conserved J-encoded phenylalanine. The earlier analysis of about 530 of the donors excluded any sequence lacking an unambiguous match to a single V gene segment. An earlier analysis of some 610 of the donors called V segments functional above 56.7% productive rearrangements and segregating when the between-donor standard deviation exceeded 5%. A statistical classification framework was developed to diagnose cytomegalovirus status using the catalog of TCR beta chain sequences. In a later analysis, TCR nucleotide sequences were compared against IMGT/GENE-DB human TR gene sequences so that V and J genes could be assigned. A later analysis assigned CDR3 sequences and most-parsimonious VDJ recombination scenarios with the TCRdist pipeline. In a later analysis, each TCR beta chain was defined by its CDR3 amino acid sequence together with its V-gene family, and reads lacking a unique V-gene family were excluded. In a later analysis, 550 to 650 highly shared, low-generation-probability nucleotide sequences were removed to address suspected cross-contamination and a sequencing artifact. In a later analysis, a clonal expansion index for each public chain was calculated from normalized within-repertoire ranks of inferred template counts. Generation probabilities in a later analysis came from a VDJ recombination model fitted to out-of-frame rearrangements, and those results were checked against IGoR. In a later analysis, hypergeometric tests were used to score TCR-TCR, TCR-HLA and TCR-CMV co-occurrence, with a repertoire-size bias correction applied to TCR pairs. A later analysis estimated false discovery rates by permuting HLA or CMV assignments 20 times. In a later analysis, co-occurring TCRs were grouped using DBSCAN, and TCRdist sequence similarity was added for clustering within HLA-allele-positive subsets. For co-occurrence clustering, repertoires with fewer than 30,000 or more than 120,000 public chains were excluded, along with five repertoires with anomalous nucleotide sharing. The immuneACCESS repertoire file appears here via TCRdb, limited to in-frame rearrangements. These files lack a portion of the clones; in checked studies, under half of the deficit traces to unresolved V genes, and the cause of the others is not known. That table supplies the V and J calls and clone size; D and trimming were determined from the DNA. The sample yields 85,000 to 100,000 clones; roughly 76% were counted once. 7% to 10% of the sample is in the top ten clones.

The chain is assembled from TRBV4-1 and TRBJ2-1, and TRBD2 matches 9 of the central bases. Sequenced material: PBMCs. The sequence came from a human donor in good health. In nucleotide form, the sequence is TGCGCCAGCAGCTCCCCGACTAGCGGTCGTTACAATGAGCAGTTCTTC. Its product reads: CASSSPTSGRYNEQFF.